This entry lists 5 T cell receptor beta chains sequenced from one sample in a study of Ad26.COV2.S vaccination and SARS-CoV-2 variants. The data were produced by immunoSEQ multiplex PCR, yet TCRdb's version contains in-frame clones alone and is incomplete. This table holds roughly 380,000 clones, around 83% found once. Noted treatment: about 20 received Ad26.COV2.S at low or high dose, single or two shots; roughly five received placebo; per-sample allocation not given. Samples came from day 63 after the first vaccine or placebo injection. This sample comprised peripheral blood, obtained in a trial of Ad26.COV2.S vaccine versus placebo. The receptors derive from a person aged 18-60 years who received the Ad26.COV2.S COVID-19 vaccine or a placebo.

The chain links TRBV6-2 or TRBV6-3 to TRBJ2-5; D remains unclear. V gave up 2 bases and J gave up 2 bases, with 9 bases separating them. Germline CDR1 is MNHEY and CDR2 is SVGEGT. The CDR3 loop spans 14 amino acids. The CDR3 region is CASSYRDAQETQYF. In DNA form, the CDR3 reads TGTGCCAGCAGTTACCGAGACGCACAAGAGACCCAGTACTTC.

CDR3 in DNA: TGTGCCAGCTCACAGACGGGGGGCTCTGGAAACACCATATATTTT. Protein sequence: CASSQTGGSGNTIYF. The chain couples TRBV18 to TRBJ1-3; tentatively, D is TRBD1 (5 bases). Germline V gene data show CDR1 as KGHSH and CDR2 as LQKENI. V lost 4 bases and J 0 bases, leaving 10 bases between the germline ends. This CDR3 contains 15 residues.

The chain combines TRBV5-1 with TRBJ2-3, with 12 positions matching TRBD2. The CDR3 totals 16 residues. The germline V gene has CDR1 SGHRS and CDR2 YFSETQ. Trimming took 2 bases from V and 6 from J; bases not matched to a gene: 7. In DNA form, the CDR3 reads TGCGCCAGCAGCTTTCTAGCGGGGGGGCCTGTGGATACGCAGTATTTT. Protein sequence: CASSFLAGGPVDTQYF.

The rearrangement uses TRBV6-2 or TRBV6-3 and TRBJ2-3; D ambiguous. The CDR3 has 16 amino acids. Trimming took off 0 bases at V and 2 bases at J, with 12 bases between the two ends. Germline V gene sequence: CDR1 MNHEY, CDR2 SVGEGT. CDR3 sequence: CASSYSRIDATDTQYF. The CDR3 DNA sequence: TGTGCCAGCAGTTACTCGAGAATCGACGCCACAGATACGCAGTATTTT.

The chain has TRBV5-6 and TRBJ1-2; D perhaps matches TRBD1 (5 bases). The CDR3 totals 13 residues. Germline V gene data show CDR1 as SGHDT and CDR2 as YYEEEE. V dropped 1 base and J dropped 3 bases, with 7 bases sitting between them. Written as DNA, the CDR3 is TGTGCCAGCAGCTTGACAGGATACTATGGCTACACCTTC. Translated: CASSLTGYYGYTF.